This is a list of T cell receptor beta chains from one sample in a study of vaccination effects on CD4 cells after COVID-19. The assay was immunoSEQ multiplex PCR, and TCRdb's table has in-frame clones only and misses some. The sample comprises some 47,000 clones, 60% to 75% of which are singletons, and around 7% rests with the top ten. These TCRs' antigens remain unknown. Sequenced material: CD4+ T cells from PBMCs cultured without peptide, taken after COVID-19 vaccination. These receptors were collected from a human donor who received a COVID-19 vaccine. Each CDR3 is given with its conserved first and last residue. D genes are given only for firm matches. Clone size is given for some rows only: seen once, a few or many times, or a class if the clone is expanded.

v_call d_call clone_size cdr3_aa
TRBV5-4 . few CASSFKNRSGGNTIYF
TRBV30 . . CAWAGQGSQPQHF
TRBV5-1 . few CASSSLTASNTGELFF
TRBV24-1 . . CATRGSNQPQHF
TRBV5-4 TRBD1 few CASSPKGQSSYEQYF
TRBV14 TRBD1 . CASSPTAMTGANYGYTF
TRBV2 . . CASSESIGQAQYF
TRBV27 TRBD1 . CASSARQGADTQYF
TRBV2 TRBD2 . CASFRLAGGLGNEQFF
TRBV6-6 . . CASSTGLPGANVLTF
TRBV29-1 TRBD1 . CSVFPSDRDGYGYTF
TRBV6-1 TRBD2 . CASSERGIGTSHYEQYF
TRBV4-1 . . CASRNPAVGKDYTF
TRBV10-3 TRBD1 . CAISSIPGQGRNYEQYF
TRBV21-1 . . CASSKEGCGVWEPNTEAFF
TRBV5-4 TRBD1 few CASSSTTGSQETQYF
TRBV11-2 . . CASSRTVFGYTF
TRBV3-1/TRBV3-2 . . CASSQGANTEAFF
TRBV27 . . CASSLVRGHEQFF
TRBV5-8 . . CASSSVGYEQYF
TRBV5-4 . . CASSLTHGGGANVLTF
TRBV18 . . CASSPPNSQETQYF
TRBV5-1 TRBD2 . CASKWSGSGTGELFF
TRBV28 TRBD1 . CASSSPGQGANRNTIYF
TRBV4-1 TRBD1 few CASSPGTANTGELFF
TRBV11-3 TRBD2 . CASSLASGNEQFF
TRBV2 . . CASRTGLSGNTIYF
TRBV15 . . CATSRDIKGQPQHF
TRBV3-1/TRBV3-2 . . CASSQNFVGAANYGYTF
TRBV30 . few CAWSVWSYSGNTIYF
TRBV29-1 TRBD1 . CSVPGQGYQETQYF
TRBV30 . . CAWSESTNEKLFF
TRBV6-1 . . CASSEQGLREAFF
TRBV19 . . CASSITGVGQPQHF
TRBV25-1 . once CASKSGYFGELFF
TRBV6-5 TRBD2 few CASSYSAGVPYF
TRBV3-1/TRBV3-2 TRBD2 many CASSPGTSFPYEQYF
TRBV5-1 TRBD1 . CASSRERYRGPADTNEKLFF
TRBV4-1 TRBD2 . CASSQGGTGLAGGYFEQFF
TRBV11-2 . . CASSLGSANTEAFF
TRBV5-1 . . CASSLSGDGNYGYTF
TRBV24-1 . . CATSPQVGYEQFF
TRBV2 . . CASSENTVNTGELFF
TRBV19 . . CASSGRTAASTDTQYF
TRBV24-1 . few CATSGTPNQPQHF
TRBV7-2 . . CASSPVSGAQYF
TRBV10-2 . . CATSLDRLMNTEAFF